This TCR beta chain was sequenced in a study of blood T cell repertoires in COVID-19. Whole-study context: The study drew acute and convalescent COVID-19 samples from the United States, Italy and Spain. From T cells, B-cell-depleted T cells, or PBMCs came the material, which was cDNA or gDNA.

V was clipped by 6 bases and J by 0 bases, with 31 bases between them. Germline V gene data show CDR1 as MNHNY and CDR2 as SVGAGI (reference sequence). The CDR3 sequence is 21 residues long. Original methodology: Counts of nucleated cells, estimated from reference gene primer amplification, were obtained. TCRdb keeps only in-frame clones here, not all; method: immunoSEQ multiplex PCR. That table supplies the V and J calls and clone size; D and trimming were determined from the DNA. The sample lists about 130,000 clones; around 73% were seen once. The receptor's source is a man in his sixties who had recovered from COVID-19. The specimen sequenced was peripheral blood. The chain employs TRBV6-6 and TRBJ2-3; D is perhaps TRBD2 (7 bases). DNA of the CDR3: TGTGCCAGCAGCAGAGGGGGGGCAAGACAGGTCGGGGACCCTAGCACAGATACGCAGTATTTT. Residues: CASSRGGARQVGDPSTDTQYF.